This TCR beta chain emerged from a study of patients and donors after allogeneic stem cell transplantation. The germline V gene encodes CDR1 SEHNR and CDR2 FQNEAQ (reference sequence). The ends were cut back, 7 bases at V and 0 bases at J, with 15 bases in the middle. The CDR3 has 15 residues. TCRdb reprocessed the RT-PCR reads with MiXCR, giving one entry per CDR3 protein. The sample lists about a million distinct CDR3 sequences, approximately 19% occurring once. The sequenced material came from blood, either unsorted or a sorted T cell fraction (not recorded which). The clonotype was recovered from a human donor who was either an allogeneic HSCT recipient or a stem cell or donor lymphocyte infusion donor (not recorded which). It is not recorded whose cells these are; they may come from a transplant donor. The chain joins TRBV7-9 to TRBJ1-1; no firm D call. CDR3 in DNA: TGTGCCAGCACCTTTTTGCGGGGTATGAACACTGAAGCTTTCTTT. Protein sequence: CASTFLRGMNTEAFF.